This TCR beta chain was sequenced in a study of blood T cell repertoires in COVID-19 (dated by TCRdb to about 2020). Regarding the complete study: The collaborator samples originated in the United States, Italy and Spain and spanned the acute and convalescent phases of COVID-19. Samples were obtained from the ongoing ImmuneRACE study (first 160 participants) and from about 1,300 subjects provided by 6 global collaborators. The repertoires were released in a freely available public database intended as a resource for research on the immune response to SARS-CoV-2. The material from the prospective study consisted of cDNA or gDNA derived from T cells, B-cell-depleted T cells, or PBMCs. A de-identified subject ID, COVID-19 status, age in years and sex were almost always included in the sample metadata. Subjects who had been exposed to COVID-19, were actively infected with it, or had recovered from it provided the deeply sampled blood TCRbeta repertoires that made up the dataset. Where HLA class I and class II types were available, the types were taken from metadata supplied by the sample provider, not from assay-based typing. What the authors observed across the whole study: The quantity of clinical and demographic metadata differed by source and by participant and was supplied without curation.

TCRbeta CDR3 regions were amplified from genomic DNA using the immunoSEQ Assay, a bias-controlled multiplex PCR. The paper's processing steps were these. Nucleated cell counts per sample were estimated from amplification of reference gene primers within the assay. To quantify the absolute abundance of each unique TCRbeta CDR3 rearrangement, sequence reads were collapsed and filtered. Productive Simpson clonality was computed per sample as the square root of Simpson's diversity index over productive rearrangements. TCRdb retrieved this table from immuneACCESS and kept in-frame rearrangements only. Not all clones are present; in checked studies, unresolved V genes account for under half, and no reason is known for the remainder. That table supplies the V and J calls and clone size; D and trimming were determined from the DNA. The sample yields 55,000 to 60,000 clones; approximately 80% were counted once. Less than 25% of the sample comes from the top ten.

Each collaborating institution followed its own protocols to collect whole blood in K2EDTA tubes. For TCRbeta analysis, collaborators shipped samples as frozen whole blood, isolated PBMCs, or DNA extracted from either of those sample types. CDR1 and CDR2 are read off the germline V gene as SGHRS and YFSETQ. Trimming takes 5 bases off V and 1 base off J; junction bases not matched to a gene: 6. From the cysteine up to the phenylalanine, the CDR3 has a length of 15 residues. Only the CDR3 portion is preserved as DNA: 45 bases, with reading frame beginning at the first base. This clone showed up just once. Its binding antigen is unknown. Nothing much larger sits one base from this clone, and base qualities are not available.

The specimen was peripheral blood. This receptor was identified in a man aged 50 or older with active or convalescent COVID-19. The V and J segments used are TRBV5-1 and TRBJ2-3, and 8 junction bases match TRBD1. CDR3 region: CASSSDRGRTDTQYF. The bases are TGCGCCAGCAGTAGTGACAGGGGACGCACAGATACGCAGTATTTT.